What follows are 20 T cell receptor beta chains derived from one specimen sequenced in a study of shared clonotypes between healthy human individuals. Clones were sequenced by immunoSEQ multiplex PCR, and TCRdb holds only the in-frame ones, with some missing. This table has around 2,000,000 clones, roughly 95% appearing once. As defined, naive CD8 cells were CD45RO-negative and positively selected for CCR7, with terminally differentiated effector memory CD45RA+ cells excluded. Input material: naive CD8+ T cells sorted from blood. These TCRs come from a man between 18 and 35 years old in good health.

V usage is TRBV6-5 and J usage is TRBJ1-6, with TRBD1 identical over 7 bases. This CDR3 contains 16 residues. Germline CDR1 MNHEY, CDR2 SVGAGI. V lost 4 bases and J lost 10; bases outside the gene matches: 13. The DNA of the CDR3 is TGTGCCAGCAGTTCCACACAGGGGACCATTGGGTCACCCCTCCACTTT. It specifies CASSSTQGTIGSPLHF.

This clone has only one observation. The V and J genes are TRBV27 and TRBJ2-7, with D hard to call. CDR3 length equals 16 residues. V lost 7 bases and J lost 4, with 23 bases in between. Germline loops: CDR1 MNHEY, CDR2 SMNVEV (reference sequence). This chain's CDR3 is CASKGDTPIGLYEQYF. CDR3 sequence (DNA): TGTGCCAGCAAGGGCGACACGCCAATCGGTTTATACGAGCAGTACTTC.

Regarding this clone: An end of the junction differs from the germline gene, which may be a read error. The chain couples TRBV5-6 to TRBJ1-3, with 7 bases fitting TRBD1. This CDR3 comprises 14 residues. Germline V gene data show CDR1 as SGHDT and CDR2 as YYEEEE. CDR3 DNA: TGTGCCAGCAGCATTCCGGGACAGACTAACACTATATATTTT. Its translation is CASSIPGQTNTIYF.

The CDR3 sequence is CASSLEDPDEQYF. The CDR3 DNA reads as TGTGCCAGCAGCTTAGAAGATCCCGACGAGCAGTACTTC. J is TRBJ2-7 and V is TRBV7-6, with unresolved D. V lost 1 base and J 5 bases, leaving 9 bases between the germline ends. Germline CDR1 reads SGHVS; CDR2 reads FNYEAQ. CDR3 length equals 13 residues.

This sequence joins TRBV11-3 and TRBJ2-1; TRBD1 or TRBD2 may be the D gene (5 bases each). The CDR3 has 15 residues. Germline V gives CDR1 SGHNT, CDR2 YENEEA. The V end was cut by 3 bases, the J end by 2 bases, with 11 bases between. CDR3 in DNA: TGTGCCAGCAGCTTCGGGGCAAACCCCTACAATGAGCAGTTCTTC. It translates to CASSFGANPYNEQFF.

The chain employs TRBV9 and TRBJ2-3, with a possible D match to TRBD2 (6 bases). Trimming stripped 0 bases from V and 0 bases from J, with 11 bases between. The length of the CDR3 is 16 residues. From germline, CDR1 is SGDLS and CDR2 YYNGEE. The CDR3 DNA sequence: TGTGCCAGCAGCGTAGATCACGGACTAAGCACAGATACGCAGTATTTT. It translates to CASSVDHGLSTDTQYF.

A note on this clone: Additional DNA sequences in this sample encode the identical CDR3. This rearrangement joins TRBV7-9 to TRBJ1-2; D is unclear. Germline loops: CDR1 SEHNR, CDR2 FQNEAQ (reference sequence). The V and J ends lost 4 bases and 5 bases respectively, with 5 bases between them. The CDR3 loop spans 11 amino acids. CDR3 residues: CASSSSYGYTF. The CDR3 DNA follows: TGTGCCAGCAGCTCCTCTTATGGCTACACCTTC.

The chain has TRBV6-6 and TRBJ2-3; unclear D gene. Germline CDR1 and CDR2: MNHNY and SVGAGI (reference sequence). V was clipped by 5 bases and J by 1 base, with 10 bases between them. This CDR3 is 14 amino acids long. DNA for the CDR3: TGTGCCAGCAGTCCCCTAAGGGGCACAGATACGCAGTATTTT. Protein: CASSPLRGTDTQYF.

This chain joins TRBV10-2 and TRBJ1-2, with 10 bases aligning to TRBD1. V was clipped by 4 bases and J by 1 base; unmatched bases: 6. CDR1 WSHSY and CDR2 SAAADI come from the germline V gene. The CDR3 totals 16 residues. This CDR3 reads CASSGGQGLVNYGYTF. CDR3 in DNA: TGCGCCAGCAGTGGGGGACAGGGGTTGGTTAACTATGGCTACACCTTC.

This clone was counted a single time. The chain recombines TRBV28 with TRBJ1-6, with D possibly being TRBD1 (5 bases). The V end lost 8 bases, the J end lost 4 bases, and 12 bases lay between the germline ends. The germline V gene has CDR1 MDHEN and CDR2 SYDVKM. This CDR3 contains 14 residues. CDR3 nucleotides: TGTGCCAGCTCCGGTGGACATTATAATTCACCCCTCCACTTT. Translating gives CASSGGHYNSPLHF.

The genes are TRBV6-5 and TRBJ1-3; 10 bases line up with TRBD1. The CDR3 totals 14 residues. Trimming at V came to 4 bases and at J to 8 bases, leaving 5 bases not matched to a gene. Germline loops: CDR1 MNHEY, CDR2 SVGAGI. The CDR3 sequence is CASSSGQGWDTIYF. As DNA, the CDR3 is TGTGCCAGCAGTTCGGGACAGGGGTGGGACACCATATATTTT.

CDR3 residues: CASSDPSDRETDQETQYF. The CDR3 DNA sequence: TGTGCCAGCAGCGACCCTTCGGACAGGGAGACGGACCAAGAGACCCAGTACTTC. V is TRBV7-9 and J is TRBJ2-5, with TRBD1 matching over 8 bases. V shed 5 bases and J 0 bases; nucleotides not matched to a gene: 14. The CDR3 loop spans 18 amino acids. The V gene's germline CDR1 is SEHNR and CDR2 FQNEAQ (reference sequence).

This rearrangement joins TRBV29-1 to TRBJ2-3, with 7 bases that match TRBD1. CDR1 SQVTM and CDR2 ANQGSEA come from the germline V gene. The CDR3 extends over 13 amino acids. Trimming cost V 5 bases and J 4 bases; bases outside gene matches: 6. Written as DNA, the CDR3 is TGCAGCGTTCTTCAGGGGGTCCCAGATACGCAGTATTTT. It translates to CSVLQGVPDTQYF.

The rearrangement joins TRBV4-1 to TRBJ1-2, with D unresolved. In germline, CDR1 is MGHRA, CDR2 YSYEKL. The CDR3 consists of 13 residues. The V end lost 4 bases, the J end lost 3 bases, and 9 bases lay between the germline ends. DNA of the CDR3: TGCGCCAGCAGCCGCGGGAGCCACTATGGCTACACCTTC. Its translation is CASSRGSHYGYTF.

The CDR3 region is CASSQEGQGTQYF. The CDR3 region has the DNA TGCGCCAGCAGCCAAGAGGGACAGGGGACCCAGTACTTC. This chain uses TRBV4-1 with TRBJ2-5; 9 positions match TRBD1. The V and J ends lost 0 bases and 7 bases, in that order; junction bases with no gene match: 0. Per germline, CDR1 MGHRA and CDR2 YSYEKL. This CDR3 contains 13 residues.

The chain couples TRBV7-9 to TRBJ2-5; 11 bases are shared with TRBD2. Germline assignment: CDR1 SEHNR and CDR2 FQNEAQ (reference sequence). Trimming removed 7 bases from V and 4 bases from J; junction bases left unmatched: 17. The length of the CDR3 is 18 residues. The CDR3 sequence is CASTLPLAGGLGGETQYF. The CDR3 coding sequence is TGTGCCAGCACTTTACCCCTAGCGGGGGGCCTGGGTGGAGAGACCCAGTACTTC. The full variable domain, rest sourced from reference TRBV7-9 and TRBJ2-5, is DTGVSQNPRHKITKRGQNVTFRCDPISEHNRLYWYRQTLGQGPEFLTYFQNEAQLEKSRLLSDRFSAERPKGSFSTLEIQRTEQGDSAMYLCASTLPLAGGLGGETQYFGPGTRLLVL.

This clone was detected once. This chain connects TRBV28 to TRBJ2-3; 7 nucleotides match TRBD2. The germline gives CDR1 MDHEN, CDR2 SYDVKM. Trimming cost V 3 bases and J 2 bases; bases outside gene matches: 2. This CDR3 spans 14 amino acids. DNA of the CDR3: TGTGCCAGCAGTTTGACTAGCCCCACAGATACGCAGTATTTT. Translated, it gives CASSLTSPTDTQYF.

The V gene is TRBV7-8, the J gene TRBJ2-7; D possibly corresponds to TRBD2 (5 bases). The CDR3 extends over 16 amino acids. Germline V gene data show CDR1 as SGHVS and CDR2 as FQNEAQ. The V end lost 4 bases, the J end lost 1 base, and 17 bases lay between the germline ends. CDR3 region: CASSSPSGRDSYEQYF. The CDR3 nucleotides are TGTGCCAGCAGCTCCCCCAGCGGAAGAGATTCCTACGAGCAGTACTTC.

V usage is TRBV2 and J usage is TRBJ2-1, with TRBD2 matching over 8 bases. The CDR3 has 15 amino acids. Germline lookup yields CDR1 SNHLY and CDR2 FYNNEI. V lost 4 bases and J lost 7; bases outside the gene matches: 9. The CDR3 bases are TGTGCCAGCAGTGGGCCAGCGGGAGTAGGAAATGAGCAGTTCTTC. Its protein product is CASSGPAGVGNEQFF.

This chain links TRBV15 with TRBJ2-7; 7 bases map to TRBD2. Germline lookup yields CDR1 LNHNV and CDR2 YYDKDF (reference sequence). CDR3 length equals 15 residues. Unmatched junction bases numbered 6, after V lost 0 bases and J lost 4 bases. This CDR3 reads CATSRDLLAEYEQYF. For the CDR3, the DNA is TGTGCCACCAGCAGAGATCTCCTAGCGGAGTACGAGCAGTACTTC.